This TCR beta chain emerged from a study of T cells in Graves' hyperthyroidism and ophthalmopathy. Amplification of TCR beta CDR3 regions was performed using RNA transcripts as template. A set of HTBI primers served as the primers for a first-round RT-PCR of the TCR CDR3. TCRdb re-derived calls from the multiplex PCR reads in MiXCR, one entry per CDR3 protein. The repertoire holds around 620,000 distinct CDR3 sequences, with around 45% as singletons. Regarding this clonotype: Its matching antigen is unknown.

Study-level results: Ophthalmopathy, which appeared later, was predicted by the model a median approximately 6.7 months before onset. Most expanded thyroid clonotypes above 0.001 recurred in blood. Stable hyperthyroidism and ophthalmopathy were separated using 13 V-J signatures.

The receptor was isolated from an adult woman with Graves' disease, either hyperthyroidism or ophthalmopathy (not recorded which). The sample taken for sequencing was peripheral blood or thyroid tissue (not recorded which).

The CDR3 sequence is CASGSQGTNYGYTF. In nucleotides, the CDR3 is TGTGCCAGCGGATCTCAGGGGACCAACTATGGCTACACCTTC. The J gene is TRBJ1-2, the V gene TRBV6-2 or TRBV6-3; the D gene is possibly TRBD1 (6 bases). Trimming left V 8 bases short and J 2 bases short, with 15 bases between. Germline V gene lookup returns CDR1 MNHEY and CDR2 SVGEGT. The CDR3 contains 14 residues.